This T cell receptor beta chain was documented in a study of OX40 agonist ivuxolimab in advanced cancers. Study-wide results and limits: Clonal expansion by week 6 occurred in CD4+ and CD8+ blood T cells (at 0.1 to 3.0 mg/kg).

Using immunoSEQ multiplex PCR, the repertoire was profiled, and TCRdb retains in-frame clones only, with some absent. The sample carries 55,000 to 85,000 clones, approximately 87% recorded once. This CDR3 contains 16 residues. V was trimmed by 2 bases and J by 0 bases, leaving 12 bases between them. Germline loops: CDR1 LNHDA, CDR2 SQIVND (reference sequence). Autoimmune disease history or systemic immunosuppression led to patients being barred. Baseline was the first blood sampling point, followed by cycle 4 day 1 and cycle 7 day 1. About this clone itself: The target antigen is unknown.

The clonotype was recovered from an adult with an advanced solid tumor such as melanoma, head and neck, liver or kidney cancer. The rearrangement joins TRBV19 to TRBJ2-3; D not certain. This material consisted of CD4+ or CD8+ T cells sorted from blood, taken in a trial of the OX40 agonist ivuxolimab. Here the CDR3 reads CASSIIGNPSTDTQYF. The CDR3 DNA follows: TGTGCCAGTAGTATAATAGGAAATCCAAGCACAGATACGCAGTATTTT.